This is a list of T cell receptor beta chains from one sample in a study of regulatory T cells in long-lasting Graves disease. TCRdb reanalysed the multiplex PCR reads using MiXCR and keeps one entry per CDR3 protein. The sample has fewer than 650,000 distinct CDR3 sequences, about 16% seen once. This sample also appeared in a second study, on T cells in Graves' hyperthyroidism and ophthalmopathy.

This sample comprised peripheral blood mononuclear cells (PBMCs), obtained at new diagnosis, from a patient treated with antithyroid drugs. The source is a woman between 25 and 40 years old with Graves disease. Each CDR3 is given with its conserved first and last residue. D genes are given only for firm matches. The listing skips clone size in some rows; elsewhere it reads once, few, many or a size class.

>many|TRBV7-2|13|-|TRBJ2-7
TGTGCCAGCAGCGAAAGGGGGGGTGTCGAGCAGTACTTC
CASSERGGVEQYF
>few|TRBV28|15|-|TRBJ2-2
TGTGCCAGCAGTCCCGGGGGTTTAGGGACCGGGGAGCTGTTTTTT
CASSPGGLGTGELFF
>once|TRBV28|14|-|TRBJ1-6
TGTGCCAGCAGACCAGGCGGGAACCCTTCACCCCTCCACTTT
CASRPGGNPSPLHF
>-|TRBV7-2|13|-|TRBJ1-5
TGTGCCAGCAGCTTAGGCTCTTTCCAGCCCCAGCATTTT
CASSLGSFQPQHF
>many|TRBV6-1|14|TRBD1|TRBJ2-2
TGTGCCAGCAGGGCAGGGGGCCGGACCGGGGAGCTGTTTTTT
CASRAGGRTGELFF
>-|TRBV10-3|15|-|TRBJ1-2
TGTGCCATCAGTGAAAAGGGGGGGAACGACTATGGCTACACCTTC
CAISEKGGNDYGYTF
>many|TRBV28|19|TRBD2|TRBJ2-7
TGTGCCGCTTCCTCCCCACTTAGCGGGAGAGGCCTTCCGGAGCACGAGCAGTACTTC
CAASSPLSGRGLPEHEQYF
>-|TRBV10-3|13|-|TRBJ2-7
TGTGCCATCAGCCCCAGAGAGTCCTACGAGCAGTACTTC
CAISPRESYEQYF
>many|TRBV2|14|-|TRBJ2-1
TGTGCCAGCAGTGACGGCAGGAAACCGGATAGGCAGTTCTTC
CASSDGRKPDRQFF
>many|TRBV28|16|-|TRBJ2-6
TGTGCCAGCAGTTTGGGGGGGCCGACTGGGGCCAACGTCCTGACTTTC
CASSLGGPTGANVLTF
>many|TRBV10-3|12|-|TRBJ1-1
TGTGCCATCGGACTGAGAAACACTGAAGCTTTCTTT
CAIGLRNTEAFF